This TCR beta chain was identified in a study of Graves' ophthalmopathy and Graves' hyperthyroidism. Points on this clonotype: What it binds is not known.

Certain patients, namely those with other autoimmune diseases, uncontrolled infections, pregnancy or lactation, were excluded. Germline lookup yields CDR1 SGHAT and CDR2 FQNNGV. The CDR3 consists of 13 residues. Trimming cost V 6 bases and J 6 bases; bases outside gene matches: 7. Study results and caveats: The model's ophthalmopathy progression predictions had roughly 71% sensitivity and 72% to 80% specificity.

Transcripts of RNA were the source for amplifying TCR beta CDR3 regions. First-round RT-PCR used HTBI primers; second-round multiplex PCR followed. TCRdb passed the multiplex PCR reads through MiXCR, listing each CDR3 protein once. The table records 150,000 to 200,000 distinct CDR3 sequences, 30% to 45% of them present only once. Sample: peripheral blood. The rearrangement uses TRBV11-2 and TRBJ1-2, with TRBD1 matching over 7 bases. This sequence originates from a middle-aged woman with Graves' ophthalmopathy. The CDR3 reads CASRQGFSNGYTF. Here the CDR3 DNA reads TGTGCCAGCAGACAGGGGTTTTCAAATGGCTACACCTTC. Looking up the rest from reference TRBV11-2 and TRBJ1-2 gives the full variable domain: EAGVAQSPRYKIIEKRQSVAFWCNPISGHATLYWYQQILGQGPKLLIQFQNNGVVDDSQLPKDRFSAERLKGVDSTLKIQPAKLEDSAVYLCASRQGFSNGYTFGSGTRLTVV.